This TCR beta chain was recorded in a study of control samples from healthy donors and cancer patients. Generated by immunoSEQ multiplex PCR, the TCRdb table keeps only in-frame clones and is missing some. The sample holds roughly 32,000 clones, about 86% seen once. This clone appeared once. This TCR was recovered from a woman in her 40s with lung cancer. The sample taken for sequencing was PBMCs.

Here the CDR3 DNA reads TGTGCCAGCAGGGGCAGATATAACTATGGCTACACCTTC. Amino acid sequence: CASRGRYNYGYTF. J is TRBJ1-2 and V is TRBV2, with D unresolved. V lost 6 bases, J lost 1 base, and 9 bases lay in between. Germline loops: CDR1 SNHLY, CDR2 FYNNEI. The CDR3 is 13 amino acids.